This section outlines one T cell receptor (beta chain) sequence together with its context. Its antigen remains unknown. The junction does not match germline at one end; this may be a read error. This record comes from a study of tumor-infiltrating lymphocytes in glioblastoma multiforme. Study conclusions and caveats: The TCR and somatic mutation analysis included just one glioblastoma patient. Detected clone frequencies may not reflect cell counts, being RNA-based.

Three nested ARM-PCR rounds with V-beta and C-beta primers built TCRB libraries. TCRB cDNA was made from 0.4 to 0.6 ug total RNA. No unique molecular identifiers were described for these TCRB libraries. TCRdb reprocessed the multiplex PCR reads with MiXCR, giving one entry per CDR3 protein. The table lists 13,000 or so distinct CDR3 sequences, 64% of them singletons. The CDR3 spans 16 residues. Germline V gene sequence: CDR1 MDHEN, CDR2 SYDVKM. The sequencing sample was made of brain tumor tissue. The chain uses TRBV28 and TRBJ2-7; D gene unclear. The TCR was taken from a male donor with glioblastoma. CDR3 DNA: TGCGCCAGCAGTCCTTACGAGACCAGCGTGAGGTACGAGCAGTACTTC. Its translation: CASSPYETSVRYEQYF.